Below, 20 T cell receptor beta chains from the same sample are listed, as sequenced in a study of OX40 agonist ivuxolimab in advanced cancers. Some clones are missing from TCRdb's copy, which holds only in-frame ones; the method was immunoSEQ multiplex PCR. The data contain tens of thousands of clones, approximately 87% of them singletons. The sample in question was CD4+ or CD8+ T cells sorted from blood, obtained in a trial of the OX40 agonist ivuxolimab. These receptors all come from an adult with an advanced solid tumor such as melanoma, head and neck, liver or kidney cancer.

This sequence joins TRBV25-1 and TRBJ2-2; D might be TRBD1 (5 bases). CDR1 and CDR2 from the germline V gene are MGHDK and SYGVNS. Trimming removed 4 bases at V and 8 bases at J, with 14 bases between. The CDR3 contains 14 residues. CDR3 coding DNA: TGTGCCAGCAGTGTAGGGGTTCTGACGGGGGAGCTGTTTTTT. As protein: CASSVGVLTGELFF. The full variable domain, its missing parts supplied by reference TRBV25-1 and TRBJ2-2, is EADIYQTPRYLVIGTGKKITLECSQTMGHDKMYWYQQDPGMELHLIHYSYGVNSTEKGDLSSESTVSRIRTEHFPLTLESARPSHTSQYLCASSVGVLTGELFFGEGSRLTVL.

The genes are TRBV9 and TRBJ2-5; D is perhaps TRBD2 (5 bases). The assigned J gene may be wrong: the sequence end matches TRBJ2-7 better. The germline gives CDR1 SGDLS, CDR2 YYNGEE. This CDR3 is 16 amino acids long. The CDR3 nucleotides are TGTGCCAGCAGCCCTTCTGCCGGAGGCTCTACCTACGAGCAGTACTTC. Its protein is CASSPSAGGSTYEQYF.

The chain has TRBV6-5 and TRBJ1-5; D is uncertain. This CDR3 region has 12 residues. Looked up from germline, CDR1 is MNHEY and CDR2 is SVGAGI. Trimming removed 6 bases at V and 5 bases at J, with 8 bases between. CDR3 amino acids: CASSSVDQPQHF. CDR3 DNA sequence: TGTGCCAGCAGCTCGGTGGATCAGCCCCAGCATTTT.

The rearrangement uses TRBV7-2 and TRBJ2-5, with TRBD1 as a possible D gene (5 bases). The CDR3 is made up of 14 amino acids. The ends were cut back, 5 bases at V and 5 bases at J, with 15 bases in the middle. CDR1 is SGHTA, CDR2 FQGNSA, per germline. The CDR3 spells CASSGQGLGETQYF. The CDR3 DNA is TGTGCCAGCAGCGGGCAGGGCCTAGGGGAGACCCAGTACTTC.

V gene TRBV13 combines with J gene TRBJ2-2, with D possibly matching TRBD2 (5 bases). The germline gives CDR1 PRHDT, CDR2 FYEKMQ (reference sequence). This CDR3 comprises 15 residues. The ends were cut back, 5 bases at V and 1 base at J, with 11 bases in the middle. The CDR3 here is CASSRSGLNTGELFF. In DNA form, the CDR3 reads TGTGCCAGCAGCCGATCCGGACTGAACACCGGGGAGCTGTTTTTT.

A few counts support this clone. The chain employs TRBV6-1 and TRBJ1-2, with 7 nucleotides matching TRBD1. There are 15 residues in the CDR3. The germline CDR1 and CDR2 sequences are MNHNS and SASEGT. Trimming took 6 bases from V and 5 from J; bases not matched to a gene: 12. Here the CDR3 DNA reads TGTGCCAGCAGGACCGGGACAGCGGTGTTGTATGGCTACACCTTC. Protein sequence: CASRTGTAVLYGYTF.

The rearrangement links TRBV11-2 to TRBJ2-5; D remains ambiguous. The germline CDR1 and CDR2 sequences are SGHAT and FQNNGV. Trimming shortened V by 5 bases and J by 2 bases, and 12 bases separated the two germline ends. The CDR3 covers 14 residues. CDR3 residues: CASSNLSRQETQYF. The CDR3 nucleotides are TGTGCCAGCAGCAACCTATCCAGACAAGAGACCCAGTACTTC.

This clone was seen only a few times. The rearrangement uses TRBV6-6 and TRBJ2-7; D ambiguous. The germline gives CDR1 MNHNY, CDR2 SVGAGI (reference sequence). The CDR3 has 13 amino acids. V lost 4 bases to trimming and J lost 2 bases, with 9 bases between them. The CDR3: CASSFGSTYEQYF. The CDR3 DNA follows: TGTGCCAGCAGTTTCGGATCTACCTACGAGCAGTACTTC.

This chain links TRBV7-6 with TRBJ2-3, with unresolved D. CDR3 length: 17 residues. Trimming shortened V by 2 bases and J by 2 bases, and 17 bases separated the two germline ends. Germline CDR1 reads SGHVS; CDR2 reads FNYEAQ. The CDR3 spells CASSLSALREPTDTQYF. CDR3 DNA: TGTGCCAGCAGCTTATCTGCCCTCCGAGAGCCCACAGATACGCAGTATTTT.

This rearrangement joins TRBV28 to TRBJ1-4; D not certain. V lost 3 bases to trimming and J lost 7 bases, with 6 bases between them. Germline V gene sequence: CDR1 MDHEN, CDR2 SYDVKM. The CDR3 contains 12 residues. The CDR3 DNA is TGTGCCAGCAGTTTTCTCTTTGAAAAACTGTTTTTT. It codes for CASSFLFEKLFF.

This chain joins TRBV2 and TRBJ1-5; D might be TRBD1 (6 bases). Germline assignment: CDR1 SNHLY and CDR2 FYNNEI. This CDR3 is built from 15 residues. V was clipped by 6 bases and J by 0 bases, with 12 bases between them. Here the CDR3 DNA reads TGTGCCAGCAGGGAAAGGGACATTAGCAATCAGCCCCAGCATTTT. It specifies CASRERDISNQPQHF.

The CDR3 bases are TGTGCCAGTAGGGGACTAGCATTAACCGGTAACAACGGTGAGCAGTTCTTC. This translates into CASRGLALTGNNGEQFF. The rearrangement joins TRBV19 to TRBJ2-1, with 9 bases aligning to TRBD2. The ends lost 6 bases at V and 9 bases at J; junction bases unmatched: 18. The CDR3 extends over 17 amino acids. The V gene's germline CDR1 is LNHDA and CDR2 SQIVND (reference sequence).

This clone has just one count. The rearrangement links TRBV10-1 to TRBJ2-1; D is undetermined. The CDR3 length is 13 residues. Trimming stripped 6 bases from V and 7 bases from J, with 13 bases between. Germline CDR1 is WNHNN and CDR2 is SYGVQD (reference sequence). Here the CDR3 DNA reads TGCGCCAGCAGCTCCGGGCTAAGGAATGAGCAGTTCTTC. It codes for CASSSGLRNEQFF.

V gene TRBV6-1 combines with J gene TRBJ1-3, with D uncertain. V was cut by 0 bases and J by 4 bases, with 16 bases left in between. Germline V gives CDR1 MNHNS, CDR2 SASEGT. This CDR3 contains 17 residues. The CDR3 protein is CASSEALHGPRGNTIYF. CDR3 in DNA: TGTGCCAGCAGTGAAGCGCTTCATGGCCCCAGAGGAAACACCATATATTTT.

The V and J genes are TRBV4-1 and TRBJ1-1; no clear D gene. This CDR3 is built from 20 residues. CDR1 MGHRA and CDR2 YSYEKL come from the germline V gene. V lost 4 bases and J 0 bases, leaving 27 bases between the germline ends. Here the CDR3 DNA reads TGCGCCAGCAGCCCCCTCGATCTGGCGGGGAACCGGGCCTTGAACACTGAAGCTTTCTTT. Translation gives CASSPLDLAGNRALNTEAFF.

The rearrangement joins TRBV5-1 to TRBJ2-2; 7 bases line up with TRBD1. This CDR3 contains 17 residues. Germline trimming cut 3 bases from V and 1 base from J; bases unmatched to any gene: 9. Germline CDR1 reads SGHRS; CDR2 reads YFSETQ. CDR3 amino acids: CASSSTGQIGNTGELFF. The CDR3 nucleotides read TGCGCCAGCAGCTCGACAGGGCAAATAGGGAACACCGGGGAGCTGTTTTTT.

This sequence joins TRBV9 and TRBJ2-1; possible D gene TRBD2, 5 bases. The CDR3 covers 15 residues. Trimming removed 1 base at V and 1 base at J, with 9 bases between. CDR1 and CDR2 (germline): SGDLS, YYNGEE. The CDR3 is CASSVLEGSYNEQFF. The DNA of the CDR3 is TGTGCCAGCAGCGTACTAGAGGGATCCTACAATGAGCAGTTCTTC.

The V call is TRBV5-1, the J call TRBJ2-6; D call uncertain. Between the trimmed V and J ends, which lost 0 bases and 11 bases, there was a span of 6 bases. The CDR3 contains 12 residues. From germline, CDR1 is SGHRS and CDR2 YFSETQ. CDR3 in amino acids: CASSLGLDVLTF. The DNA of the CDR3 is TGCGCCAGCAGCTTGGGACTGGACGTCCTGACTTTC.

The genes are TRBV27 and TRBJ1-5; perhaps TRBD1 as D (6 bases). V lost 6 bases to trimming and J lost 11 bases, with 17 bases between them. This CDR3 region has 13 residues. Germline V CDR1 and CDR2: MNHEY, SMNVEV (reference sequence). The CDR3 reads CASSWDKRGAQHF. CDR3 DNA: TGTGCCAGCAGCTGGGACAAGAGGGGGGCCCAGCATTTT.

This clone appeared a single time. V usage is TRBV19 and J usage is TRBJ1-1; D is ambiguous. V was shortened by 7 bases and J by 3 bases, with 12 bases between the two germline ends. The CDR3 is 13 residues long. Germline V CDR1 and CDR2: LNHDA, SQIVND (reference sequence). CDR3 bases: TGTGCCAGTACCCTAGACCTGGACACTGAAGCTTTCTTT. Translating gives CASTLDLDTEAFF.